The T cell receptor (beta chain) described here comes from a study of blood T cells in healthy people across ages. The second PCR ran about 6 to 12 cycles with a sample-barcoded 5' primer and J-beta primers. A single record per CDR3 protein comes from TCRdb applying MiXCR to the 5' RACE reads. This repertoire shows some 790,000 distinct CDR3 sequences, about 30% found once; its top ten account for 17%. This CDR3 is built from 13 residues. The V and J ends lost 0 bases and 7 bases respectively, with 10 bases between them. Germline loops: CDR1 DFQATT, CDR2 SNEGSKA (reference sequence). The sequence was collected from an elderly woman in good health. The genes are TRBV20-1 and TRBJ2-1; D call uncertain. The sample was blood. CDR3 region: CSARDPVKNEQFF. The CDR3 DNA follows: TGCAGTGCTAGAGATCCCGTGAAGAATGAGCAGTTCTTC.